This TCR beta chain was recorded in a study of T cell responses to AZD1222 COVID-19 vaccine. Measured with immunoSEQ multiplex PCR; TCRdb has only the in-frame clones, and not every one. Of about 120,000 clones in the sample, 88% were seen once. CDR3 length: 13 amino acids. CDR1 and CDR2 from the germline V gene are LNHDA and SQIVND (reference sequence). Trimming shortened V by 10 bases and J by 1 base, and 10 bases separated the two germline ends. Points from the study as a whole: It was only six AZD1222 recipients who were seropositive at baseline. In the spike-specific TCR repertoire, nearly half reportedly target unmutated variant regions.

As for this clone: Antigen specificity is unknown.

The chain uses TRBV19 and TRBJ1-4; possibly TRBD1 for D (5 bases). This specimen consisted of peripheral blood, obtained on day 0 of MenACWY control vaccination. This clonotype was obtained from an adult in good health. For the CDR3, the DNA is TGTGCCATCAGGGACGAAACTAATGAAAAACTGTTTTTT. It specifies CAIRDETNEKLFF.